Presented here are 18 T cell receptor beta chains from one specimen sequenced in a study of a mutant IDH1 vaccine in newly diagnosed glioma. For these receptors, no antigen is known. Time point indicated: week 35, safety follow-up. All doses held 300 ug of mutant IDH1 20-mer peptide, with topical imiquimod. The data were produced by immunoSEQ multiplex PCR, yet TCRdb's version contains in-frame clones alone and is incomplete. The data contain tens of thousands of clones, 85% to 95% of them singletons. Specimen: PBMCs, collected from a glioma patient whose treatment included an IDH1 peptide vaccine. The source is a man aged 50 to 59 with glioma.

J is TRBJ1-5 and V is TRBV28; a possible D gene is TRBD1 (6 bases). Germline V lookup: CDR1 MDHEN, CDR2 SYDVKM. V lost 3 bases and J 6 bases, leaving 12 bases between the germline ends. The CDR3 consists of 14 residues. The CDR3 nucleotides are TGTGCCAGCAGTTTGGGGGGCGGGGTTCAGCCCCAGCATTTT. As protein: CASSLGGGVQPQHF.

This chain uses TRBV2 with TRBJ2-7; 7 bases match TRBD2. The germline CDR1 and CDR2 sequences are SNHLY and FYNNEI. The CDR3 loop spans 14 amino acids. V lost 8 bases and J lost 2; bases outside the gene matches: 9. The CDR3 coding sequence is TGTGCCAGCGAAGGACTAGAAAAAGCCTACGAGCAGTACTTC. This encodes CASEGLEKAYEQYF.

The V and J genes are TRBV10-1 and TRBJ2-7, with 7 bases lining up with TRBD1. The CDR3 contains 14 residues. V was clipped by 3 bases and J by 3 bases; unmatched bases: 5. Germline CDR1 is WNHNN and CDR2 is SYGVQD (reference sequence). The CDR3 nucleotides read TGCGCCAGCAGTGACTCCGGGACAGACTACGAGCAGTACTTC. Translation gives CASSDSGTDYEQYF.

The chain carries TRBV2 and TRBJ1-2; TRBD1 is a possible D gene (5 bases). The CDR3 sequence is 13 residues long. With 6 bases removed from V and 8 bases from J, the gap between germline ends came to 16 bases. Germline V gene lookup returns CDR1 SNHLY and CDR2 FYNNEI. The CDR3: CASSVRVGGGYTF. The DNA for the CDR3 is TGTGCCAGCAGCGTCAGGGTTGGAGGGGGCTACACCTTC.

This clone was observed once. The CDR3 spells CASSQGTGTYEQYF. CDR3 coding DNA: TGCGCCAGCAGCCAAGGGACAGGGACCTACGAGCAGTACTTC. This sequence joins TRBV4-3 and TRBJ2-7; 8 bases map to TRBD1. Trimming took 1 base from V and 2 from J; bases not matched to a gene: 1. Per germline, CDR1 LGHNA and CDR2 YSLEER. The CDR3 is made up of 14 amino acids.

This chain links TRBV27 with TRBJ2-6; D possibly corresponds to TRBD1 (6 bases). CDR1 and CDR2 (germline): MNHEY, SMNVEV (reference sequence). CDR3 length: 20 residues. The ends were cut back, 2 bases at V and 0 bases at J, with 20 bases in the middle. CDR3 protein: CASSLSQGRLTSSGANVLTF. Here the CDR3 DNA reads TGTGCCAGCAGTTTAAGCCAGGGGAGACTTACAAGCTCTGGGGCCAACGTCCTGACTTTC.

CDR3 loop: CASSQDSGQGSNEQFF. The CDR3, as DNA: TGTGCCAGCAGCCAAGATTCGGGACAGGGCAGCAATGAGCAGTTCTTC. J is TRBJ2-1 and V is TRBV14; 9 nucleotides line up with TRBD1. Trimming at V came to 0 bases and at J to 6 bases, leaving 6 bases not matched to a gene. The CDR3 is 16 amino acids. Germline assignment: CDR1 SGHDN and CDR2 FVKESK.

Details on this clone: The same CDR3 can be traced to other DNA sequences in this sample. The chain uses TRBV29-1 and TRBJ2-1; 8 positions agree with TRBD1. CDR1 and CDR2 (germline): SQVTM, ANQGSEA. The V gene end was trimmed by 4 bases and the J gene end by 3 bases; junction bases not matched to a gene: 2. This CDR3 is 13 amino acids long. CDR3 sequence: CSVGTGGYNEQFF. In DNA form, the CDR3 reads TGCAGCGTTGGAACAGGGGGCTACAATGAGCAGTTCTTC.

The V call is TRBV15, the J call TRBJ2-3; D is ambiguous. Germline CDR1 reads LNHNV; CDR2 reads YYDKDF (reference sequence). With 0 bases removed from V and 6 bases from J, the gap between germline ends came to 13 bases. This CDR3 is built from 15 residues. The CDR3 reads CATSRDSIAQDTQYF. CDR3 DNA sequence: TGTGCCACCAGCAGAGATAGCATAGCTCAGGATACGCAGTATTTT. The variable domain in full, completed from reference TRBV15 and TRBJ2-3, reads DAMVIQNPRYQVTQFGKPVTLSCSQTLNHNVMYWYQQKSSQAPKLLFHYYDKDFNNEADTPDNFQSRRPNTSFCFLDIRSPGLGDTAMYLCATSRDSIAQDTQYFGPGTRLTVL.

This chain joins TRBV11-2 and TRBJ1-5; D is ambiguous. The V gene lost 1 base and the J gene lost 0 bases, with 7 bases spanning the gap. The germline V gene has CDR1 SGHAT and CDR2 FQNNGV. The CDR3 length is 15 residues. In DNA, the CDR3 is TGTGCCAGCAGCTTAGGCTGGTCTAGCAATCAGCCCCAGCATTTT. Its translation is CASSLGWSSNQPQHF.

J is TRBJ2-7 and V is TRBV7-2, with 9 positions matching TRBD1. After removal of 5 bases from V and 7 bases from J, the junction contained 12 bases not matched to a gene. The germline gives CDR1 SGHTA, CDR2 FQGNSA. The CDR3 is 15 amino acids. CDR3 protein: CASSRDRGGVREQYF. The DNA for the CDR3 is TGTGCCAGCAGCCGCGACAGGGGGGGAGTAAGAGAGCAGTACTTC.

The rearrangement links TRBV29-1 to TRBJ2-7, with TRBD1 matching 11 bases. CDR1 SQVTM and CDR2 ANQGSEA come from the germline V gene. V was pared by 1 base and J by 4 bases, with 6 bases of the junction left unmatched. The CDR3 loop spans 15 amino acids. CDR3 region: CSVEGNRDRGYEQYF. CDR3 DNA sequence: TGCAGCGTTGAAGGGAACCGGGACAGGGGGTACGAGCAGTACTTC.

The chain joins TRBV5-1 to TRBJ2-7; 7 nucleotides align to TRBD1. The CDR3 is 18 residues long. The J segment lost 1 base and the V segment lost 2 bases, leaving 15 bases of the junction unmatched. CDR1 is SGHRS and CDR2 is YFSETQ in the germline V gene. The CDR3, as DNA: TGCGCCAGCAGCTTTCCCGAGACAACAGGGGAATGGTCCTACGAGCAGTACTTC. Its protein product is CASSFPETTGEWSYEQYF. Full variable domain (outside the CDR3, taken from reference TRBV5-1 and TRBJ2-7): KAGVTQTPRYLIKTRGQQVTLSCSPISGHRSVSWYQQTPGQGLQFLFEYFSETQRNKGNFPGRFSGRQFSNSRSEMNVSTLELGDSALYLCASSFPETTGEWSYEQYFGPGTRLTVT.

The chain carries TRBV11-2 and TRBJ2-5; D may match TRBD1 or TRBD2 (5 bases each). Germline CDR1 is SGHAT and CDR2 is FQNNGV. Trimming pared 1 base from V and 8 bases from J, leaving 14 bases between. The CDR3 consists of 14 residues. The CDR3 loop reads CASSLAGTADTQYF. DNA of the CDR3: TGTGCCAGCAGCTTAGCCGGGACCGCGGACACCCAGTACTTC.

The chain carries TRBV2 and TRBJ2-5; 7 bases match TRBD1. The CDR3 loop spans 17 amino acids. CDR1 SNHLY and CDR2 FYNNEI come from the germline V gene. The trim removed 8 bases at V and 5 bases at J, leaving 20 bases unmatched. Here the CDR3 reads CASGQEGAGGRGETQYF. CDR3 bases: TGTGCCAGCGGACAAGAGGGGGCAGGTGGTAGAGGGGAGACCCAGTACTTC.

The J gene is TRBJ2-2, the V gene TRBV5-1; D call uncertain. V lost 4 bases, J lost 5 bases, and 12 bases lay in between. The germline CDR1 and CDR2 sequences are SGHRS and YFSETQ. The length of the CDR3 is 14 residues. The CDR3 here is CASSPVAGTGELFF. In DNA form, the CDR3 reads TGCGCCAGCAGCCCCGTAGCCGGGACCGGGGAGCTGTTTTTT. The full variable domain, in which reference TRBV5-1 and TRBJ2-2 provide the parts outside the CDR3, is KAGVTQTPRYLIKTRGQQVTLSCSPISGHRSVSWYQQTPGQGLQFLFEYFSETQRNKGNFPGRFSGRQFSNSRSEMNVSTLELGDSALYLCASSPVAGTGELFFGEGSRLTVL.

The CDR3 DNA is TGTGCCAGCAGGGAGGAGTTGGCAGGGAGCACTGAAGCTTTCTTT. This translates into CASREELAGSTEAFF. The V call is TRBV6-1, the J call TRBJ1-1, with D possibly matching TRBD1 (5 bases). Germline V gene lookup returns CDR1 MNHNS and CDR2 SASEGT. CDR3 length equals 15 residues. Trimming removed 6 bases at V and 4 bases at J, with 18 bases between.

This chain connects TRBV7-2 to TRBJ1-1; D is unresolved. V was trimmed by 4 bases and J by 4 bases, leaving 13 bases between them. The CDR3 loop spans 14 amino acids. Germline lookup yields CDR1 SGHTA and CDR2 FQGNSA. DNA for the CDR3: TGTGCCAGCAGCTCCATCGGGCGGCTCACTGAAGCTTTCTTT. Its protein is CASSSIGRLTEAFF.